Listed below are T cell receptor beta chains from one sample, sequenced in a study of CD8+ T cells in alopecia areata. Sequencing used immunoSEQ multiplex PCR; TCRdb keeps in-frame clones, though not all of them. The sample consists of 110,000 or so clones, more than 30% of them appearing once. Sample: CD4+ T cells sorted from blood. All receptors come from a human donor with alopecia areata. CDR3s include the opening cysteine and the closing phenylalanine or tryptophan. Fields, in order: D gene, clone size, V gene, J gene, CDR3 DNA, CDR3 protein. The D gene is left open where the match is weak. Not every row has a clone size; where given, it reads once, few, many or a size class.

D: TRBD2
size: few
V: TRBV5-6
J: TRBJ2-7
DNA: TGTGCCAGCAGGGCCCGCGGGGGAATAGACTACGAGCAGTACTTC
CDR3: CASRARGGIDYEQYF

D: TRBD2
size: .
V: TRBV11-1
J: TRBJ2-1
DNA: TGTGCCAGCAGCTCGCCCGGGACTAGCGGGACCTACAATGAGCAGTTCTTC
CDR3: CASSSPGTSGTYNEQFF

D: .
size: .
V: TRBV5-1
J: TRBJ2-7
DNA: TGCGCCAGCAGCTCCGGACGGCACTACGAGCAGTACTTC
CDR3: CASSSGRHYEQYF

D: TRBD1
size: .
V: TRBV30
J: TRBJ1-5
DNA: TGTGCCTGGAGTAGGGACAGGGATGATCAGCCCCAGCATTTT
CDR3: CAWSRDRDDQPQHF

D: TRBD2
size: .
V: TRBV29-1
J: TRBJ2-1
DNA: TGCAGCGTTCTGACTAGCGGGGTTCGTTTGGATGAGCAGTTCTTC
CDR3: CSVLTSGVRLDEQFF

D: TRBD1
size: .
V: TRBV29-1
J: TRBJ2-1
DNA: TGCAGCGTCGAGCCCCCGGGACAGACGCAGTTCTTC
CDR3: CSVEPPGQTQFF

D: .
size: .
V: TRBV25-1
J: TRBJ2-3
DNA: TGTGCCAGCAGTGAATTCGGGACAGATACGCAGTATTTT
CDR3: CASSEFGTDTQYF

D: TRBD1
size: .
V: TRBV5-1
J: TRBJ2-3
DNA: TGCGCCAGCAGCTTGATGGACAGGGGCACAGATACGCAGTATTTT
CDR3: CASSLMDRGTDTQYF

D: .
size: .
V: TRBV29-1
J: TRBJ2-5
DNA: TGCAGCGTTGATCCCTCTCAGGAGACCCAGTACTTC
CDR3: CSVDPSQETQYF

D: TRBD1
size: few
V: TRBV29-1
J: TRBJ2-1
DNA: TGCAGCGTTGAAGGTGGGGACAGTATCAATGAGCAGTTCTTC
CDR3: CSVEGGDSINEQFF

D: .
size: few
V: TRBV29-1
J: TRBJ2-2
DNA: TGCAGCATTGGTCCCCGGGTGGGAATGAACACCGGGGAGCTGTTTTTT
CDR3: CSIGPRVGMNTGELFF

D: TRBD1
size: .
V: TRBV30
J: TRBJ1-2
DNA: TGTGCCTGGAGTCGACCGACAGGGAGAGGTGGCTACACCTTC
CDR3: CAWSRPTGRGGYTF

D: TRBD2
size: .
V: TRBV5-1
J: TRBJ2-5
DNA: TGCGCCAGCAGCCTCGGGGGGGAAGTTGAAGAGACCCAGTACTTC
CDR3: CASSLGGEVEETQYF

D: .
size: .
V: TRBV4-3
J: TRBJ2-3
DNA: TGCGCCAGCAGCCCCTCGAGGGGAGCCACAGATACGCAGTATTTT
CDR3: CASSPSRGATDTQYF

D: .
size: few
V: TRBV14
J: TRBJ2-3
DNA: TGTGCCAGCAGCCAAGGGCCCACAATCACAGATACGCAGTATTTT
CDR3: CASSQGPTITDTQYF

D: TRBD1
size: few
V: TRBV2
J: TRBJ1-1
DNA: TGTGCCAGCAGGGACAGGGGTGAAGCTTTCTTT
CDR3: CASRDRGEAFF

D: .
size: .
V: TRBV29-1
J: TRBJ1-1
DNA: TGCAGCGTTGGGCTGATGAACACTGAAGCTTTCTTT
CDR3: CSVGLMNTEAFF

D: .
size: .
V: TRBV5-1
J: TRBJ2-6
DNA: TGCGCCAGCAGCTTGGGTTCTGGGGCCAACGTCCTGACTTTC
CDR3: CASSLGSGANVLTF

D: .
size: few
V: TRBV7-2
J: TRBJ2-3
DNA: TGTGCCAGCAGCCGAAGCACAGATACGCAGTATTTT
CDR3: CASSRSTDTQYF

D: TRBD1
size: few
V: TRBV28
J: TRBJ2-7
DNA: TGTGCCAGCAGCCCTGGGACAGCCAACTACGAGCAGTACTTC
CDR3: CASSPGTANYEQYF

D: .
size: .
V: TRBV25-1
J: TRBJ2-3
DNA: TGTGCCAGCAGTGCATCATATACGCAGTATTTT
CDR3: CASSASYTQYF

D: .
size: .
V: TRBV29-1
J: TRBJ2-7
DNA: TGCAGCGTTGTTTCCGCCTACGAGCAGTACTTC
CDR3: CSVVSAYEQYF

D: .
size: .
V: TRBV5-1
J: TRBJ1-1
DNA: TGCGCCAGCAGCTTGGGAGGGAACACTGAAGCTTTCTTT
CDR3: CASSLGGNTEAFF

D: TRBD1
size: .
V: TRBV10-3
J: TRBJ1-5
DNA: TGTGCCATCAGCCAGGGGGGTGGGGGCCAGCCCCAGCATTTT
CDR3: CAISQGGGGQPQHF

D: TRBD2
size: .
V: TRBV7-6
J: TRBJ2-3
DNA: TGTGCCAGCAGCTCGGGACTAGCGGGGAGCACAGATACGCAGTATTTT
CDR3: CASSSGLAGSTDTQYF

D: .
size: .
V: TRBV16
J: TRBJ2-3
DNA: TGTGCCAGCAGCCAATCGGCTATATGGAACCCAGATACGCAGTATTTT
CDR3: CASSQSAIWNPDTQYF